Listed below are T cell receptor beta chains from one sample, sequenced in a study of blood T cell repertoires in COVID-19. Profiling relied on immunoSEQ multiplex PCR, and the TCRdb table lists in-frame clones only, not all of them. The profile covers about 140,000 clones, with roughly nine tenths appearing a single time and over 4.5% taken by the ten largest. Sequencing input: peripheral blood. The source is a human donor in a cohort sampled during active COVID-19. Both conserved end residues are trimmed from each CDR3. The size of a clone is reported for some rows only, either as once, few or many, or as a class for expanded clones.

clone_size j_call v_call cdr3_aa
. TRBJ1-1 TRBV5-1 ASSRGQVGARTEAF
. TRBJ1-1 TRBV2 ASSRDRGRAEAF
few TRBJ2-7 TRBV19 ASSPAGSSYEQY
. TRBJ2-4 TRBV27 ASGRTGSGLAKNIQY
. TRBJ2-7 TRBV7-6 ASSFRPPDSTYEQY
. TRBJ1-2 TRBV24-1 ATSDPRGGRGGYT
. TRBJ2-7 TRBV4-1 ASSQEPLLGEQY
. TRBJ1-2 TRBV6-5 ASRGLDSLYGYT
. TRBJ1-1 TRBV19 ASSIPGQTNTEAF
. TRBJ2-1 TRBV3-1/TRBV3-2 ASSQAGGPNNEQF
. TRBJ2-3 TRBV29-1 SVEGPEGTDTQY
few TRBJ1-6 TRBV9 ASSAPLAGSPLH
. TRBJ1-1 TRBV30 AWSIGYTEAF
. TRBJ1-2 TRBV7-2 ASSPSVGTGQGYGYT
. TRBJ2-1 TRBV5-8 ASSFSLAGPNEQF
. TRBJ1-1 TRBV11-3 ASSLSDRRTEAF
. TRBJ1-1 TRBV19 ASRLSSLMNTEAF
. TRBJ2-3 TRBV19 ASTPRGLHTDTQY
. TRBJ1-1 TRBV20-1 SAPTRTEAF
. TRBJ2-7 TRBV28 ASSPSESSYEQY
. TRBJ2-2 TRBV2 ASRRTSGSGGELF
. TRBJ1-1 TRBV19 ASQRDKDTEAF
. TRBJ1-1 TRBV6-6 ASSPTTGGERNTEAF
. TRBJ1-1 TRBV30 AWSGRGDTEAF
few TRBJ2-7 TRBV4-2 ASSQGVGLSGITSYEQY
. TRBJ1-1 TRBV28 ASSRGTGQTF
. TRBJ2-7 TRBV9 ASSVRLAGDEQY
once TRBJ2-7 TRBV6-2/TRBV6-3 ASSPRGSYEQY